What follows are 29 T cell receptor beta chains derived from one specimen sequenced in a study of Graves' ophthalmopathy and Graves' hyperthyroidism. RNA transcripts were the template, and TCR beta CDR3 regions were amplified from them. Investigators did first-round RT-PCR with HTBI primers, then second-round multiplex PCR. TCRdb reprocessed the multiplex PCR reads via MiXCR and lists one record per CDR3 protein. This table has around 660,000 distinct CDR3 sequences, roughly 39% appearing once. The sequencing sample was made of peripheral blood. The receptors here all came from an adult man with Graves' ophthalmopathy.

The genes are TRBV19 and TRBJ1-1; 7 bases are shared with TRBD1. Germline V gene data show CDR1 as LNHDA and CDR2 as SQIVND (reference sequence). Trimming took 9 bases from V and 5 from J; bases not matched to a gene: 6. CDR3 length: 12 amino acids. The CDR3: CASAEGATEAFF. The CDR3 DNA follows: TGTGCCAGCGCGGAGGGGGCGACTGAAGCTTTCTTT. Full variable domain (rest looked up from reference TRBV19 and TRBJ1-1): DGGITQSPKYLFRKEGQNVTLSCEQNLNHDAMYWYRQDPGQGLRLIYYSQIVNDFQKGDIAEGYSVSREKKESFPLTVTSAQKNPTAFYLCASAEGATEAFFGQGTRLTVV.

The chain joins TRBV10-3 to TRBJ1-2; 11 nucleotides line up with TRBD1. With V trimmed by 3 bases and J by 5 bases, 8 bases remained unmatched. The CDR3 extends over 16 amino acids. Per germline, CDR1 ENHRY and CDR2 SYGVKD. CDR3 coding DNA: TGTGCCATCAGTGACCGTGGACAGGGGGCGTATTATGGCTACACCTTC. Its protein is CAISDRGQGAYYGYTF.

This sequence joins TRBV5-1 and TRBJ1-3; 11 bases fit TRBD1. CDR1 and CDR2 from the germline V gene are SGHRS and YFSETQ. The V segment lost 4 bases and the J segment 3 bases; nucleotides outside the gene matches: 9. This CDR3 is built from 17 residues. Here the CDR3 DNA reads TGCGCCAGCAGCAGGGGACAGGGGGATAGACATGGAAACACCATATATTTT. This codes for CASSRGQGDRHGNTIYF.

In its sample, this clonotype was seen many times. V is TRBV20-1 and J is TRBJ2-7; D might be TRBD1 (6 bases). V was pared by 3 bases and J by 4 bases, with 22 bases between. The CDR3 contains 16 residues. Germline values: CDR1 DFQATT, CDR2 SNEGSKA (reference sequence). This CDR3 is CSASWRGGQQMYEQYF. As DNA, the CDR3 is TGCAGTGCTAGTTGGCGAGGCGGACAGCAAATGTACGAGCAGTACTTC.

At least ten counts were recorded for this clonotype. This sequence joins TRBV25-1 and TRBJ1-2, with TRBD1 matching over 9 bases. With V trimmed by 1 base and J by 8 bases, 8 bases remained unmatched. Germline CDR1 and CDR2: MGHDK and SYGVNS. This CDR3 is 15 amino acids long. The CDR3 reads CASSEFTTGGKGYTF. The CDR3 DNA sequence: TGTGCCAGCAGTGAATTCACCACAGGGGGCAAAGGCTACACCTTC.

The chain uses TRBV5-1 and TRBJ2-5; possibly TRBD2 for D (6 bases). CDR1 SGHRS and CDR2 YFSETQ come from the germline V gene. V was shortened by 4 bases and J by 1 base, with 23 bases between the two germline ends. This CDR3 is 18 amino acids long. CDR3 nucleotides: TGCGCCAGCAGCCCCCGTGGTAGCGGCCTCAACCTCCAAGAGACCCAGTACTTC. The encoded protein is CASSPRGSGLNLQETQYF.

About this clonotype itself: The junction and the germline gene differ at one end; a read error may be behind it. V usage is TRBV7-2 and J usage is TRBJ1-3; D not certain. The CDR3 contains 15 residues. The germline CDR1 and CDR2 sequences are SGHTA and FQGNSA. CDR3 nucleotide sequence: TGCGCCAGCAGCCAAGATAACGGGAGTGGAAACACCATATATTTT. It specifies CASSQDNGSGNTIYF.

The chain links TRBV2 to TRBJ2-1, with 11 bases identical to TRBD2. Germline V gives CDR1 SNHLY, CDR2 FYNNEI. Trimming cost V 5 bases and J 10 bases; bases outside gene matches: 7. The CDR3 consists of 14 residues. The CDR3 loop reads CASSLGTSGEEQFF. The CDR3 nucleotides are TGTGCCAGCAGTCTGGGGACTAGCGGAGAAGAGCAGTTCTTC.

The CDR3 DNA reads as TGTGCCAGCAGTTCGCGGGGAGATCGGCCCCAGCATTTT. Its protein product is CASSSRGDRPQHF. The J gene is TRBJ1-5, the V gene TRBV7-6; D unresolved. The CDR3 is 13 amino acids. V lost 6 bases to trimming and J lost 9 bases, with 15 bases between them. Germline V CDR1 and CDR2: SGHVS, FNYEAQ.

As to this clonotype: At one boundary the junction diverges from the germline segment, which might be a read error. This chain uses TRBV5-1 with TRBJ2-6, with TRBD1 as a possible D gene (6 bases). The CDR3 spans 16 residues. In germline, CDR1 is SGHRS, CDR2 YFSETQ. This CDR3 reads CAGSLARGSGANVLTF. The CDR3 bases are TGTGCCGGCAGCTTGGCCAGGGGCTCCGGGGCCAACGTCCTGACTTTC. Based on the CDR3 plus reference TRBV5-1 and TRBJ2-6, the full variable domain is KAGVTQTPRYLIKTRGQQVTLSCSPISGHRSVSWYQQTPGQGLQFLFEYFSETQRNKGNFPGRFSGRQFSNSRSEMNVSTLELGDSALYLCAGSLARGSGANVLTFGAGSRLTVL.

J is TRBJ1-2 and V is TRBV12-3 or TRBV12-4, with a tentative D call TRBD1 (6 bases). This CDR3 is built from 17 residues. V lost 4 bases and J 2 bases, leaving 20 bases between the germline ends. The CDR3 DNA follows: TGTGCCAGCAGTTACTCAAAGGGGGGCAGTTTCAACTATGGCTACACCTTC. Translating gives CASSYSKGGSFNYGYTF.

This clonotype was detected a few times. Here the CDR3 reads CASSLTGGGSEKLFF. CDR3 DNA: TGTGCCAGCAGCTTGACGGGGGGGGGGAGTGAAAAACTGTTTTTT. V and J are TRBV7-8 and TRBJ1-4, with a tentative D call TRBD1 (5 bases). CDR1 and CDR2 (germline): SGHVS, FQNEAQ. Trimming removed 3 bases at V and 7 bases at J, with 15 bases between. CDR3 length: 15 amino acids.

This clonotype was found a few times. The chain has TRBV7-9 and TRBJ1-4, with D unclear. Between the trimmed V and J ends, which lost 5 bases and 4 bases, there was a span of 17 bases. This CDR3 spans 16 amino acids. CDR1 and CDR2 (germline): SEHNR, FQNEAQ (reference sequence). CDR3 protein: CASSQRRTVYNEKLFF. Here the CDR3 DNA reads TGTGCCAGCAGCCAACGGAGGACCGTATATAATGAAAAACTGTTTTTT.

This clonotype was recorded a few times. V gene TRBV5-8 combines with J gene TRBJ2-7; 11 bases match TRBD2. V shed 0 bases, J shed 4 bases, and the junction held 6 bases outside the gene matches. The CDR3 sequence is 16 residues long. CDR1 and CDR2 (germline): SGHTS, YDEGEE. CDR3 coding DNA: TGTGCCAGCAGCTTGGCGGTAGCGGGAGGGCCTTACGAGCAGTACTTC. Its protein product is CASSLAVAGGPYEQYF.

This clonotype has more than one count but fewer than ten. The rearrangement uses TRBV30 and TRBJ2-7, with D maybe TRBD1 (5 bases). The germline CDR1 and CDR2 sequences are GTSNPN and SVGIG (reference sequence). This CDR3 has 12 amino acids. The ends were cut back, 6 bases at V and 3 bases at J, with 12 bases in the middle. CDR3 in amino acids: CACNPQGYEQYF. The DNA of the CDR3 is TGTGCCTGCAACCCGCAGGGCTACGAGCAGTACTTC.

This clonotype was seen ten or more times. The gene calls are TRBV20-1 and TRBJ1-2; D gene ambiguous. Trimming stripped 0 bases from V and 7 bases from J, with 15 bases between. From germline, CDR1 is DFQATT and CDR2 SNEGSKA (reference sequence). The CDR3 sequence is 14 residues long. The CDR3, as DNA: TGCAGTGCTAGAGATATAACGGAGGCCCCTGGCTACACCTTC. Residues: CSARDITEAPGYTF.

Of note for this clonotype: One junction end disagrees with the germline gene, perhaps due to a read error. The V call is TRBV25-1, the J call TRBJ2-5, with 7 bases that match TRBD2. Germline V CDR1 and CDR2: MGHDK, SYGVNS. The CDR3 has 17 amino acids. The CDR3 region is CAGSATRGGYLQETQYF. CDR3 nucleotide sequence: TGTGCCGGCAGTGCAACGAGGGGAGGGTATCTCCAAGAGACCCAGTACTTC. The full variable domain, completed using reference TRBV25-1 and TRBJ2-5, is EADIYQTPRYLVIGTGKKITLECSQTMGHDKMYWYQQDPGMELHLIHYSYGVNSTEKGDLSSESTVSRIRTEHFPLTLESARPSHTSQYLCAGSATRGGYLQETQYFGPGTRLLVL.

With regard to this clonotype: An end of the junction differs from the germline gene, which may be a read error. CDR3 DNA sequence: TGTACCAGCAGTTACTTGGCCGCGGCATTAAATGAAAAACTGTTTTTT. Translated, it gives CTSSYLAAALNEKLFF. This chain links TRBV6-6 with TRBJ1-4; D call uncertain. The CDR3 has 16 residues. CDR1 is MNHNY, CDR2 SVGAGI, per germline (reference sequence).

This clonotype has at least ten counts. The CDR3 bases are TGCAGTGCTATCAGGGTGGCTAATGAAAAACTGTTTTTT. Translated, it gives CSAIRVANEKLFF. This chain uses TRBV20-1 with TRBJ1-4, with D perhaps TRBD1 (5 bases). Trimming stripped 4 bases from V and 3 bases from J, with 9 bases between. This CDR3 spans 13 amino acids. In germline, CDR1 is DFQATT, CDR2 SNEGSKA (reference sequence).

V and J are TRBV12-3 or TRBV12-4 and TRBJ2-6; TRBD2 is a possible D gene (5 bases). Trimming cost V 3 bases and J 2 bases, with 8 bases left between them. The CDR3 is made up of 15 amino acids. The CDR3 here is CASSFRGAGANVLTF. Written as DNA, the CDR3 is TGTGCCAGCAGTTTTCGGGGAGCTGGGGCCAACGTCCTGACTTTC.

The chain uses TRBV4-2 and TRBJ2-7, with TRBD2 identical over 8 bases. V dropped 0 bases and J dropped 7; count of bases not matched to a gene: 5. This CDR3 is 14 amino acids long. The germline V gene encodes CDR1 LGHNA and CDR2 YNFKEQ. Written as DNA, the CDR3 is TGTGCCAGCAGCCAAGATAAGCGGGGGCGGGAGCAGTACTTC. Translating it yields CASSQDKRGREQYF.

This clonotype has a count of ten or more. The rearrangement uses TRBV6-5 and TRBJ1-1; D is unresolved. The CDR3 contains 14 residues. Germline values: CDR1 MNHEY, CDR2 SVGAGI. Trimming removed 4 bases from V and 1 base from J, with 10 bases in between. CDR3 in amino acids: CASSLDVTNTEAFF. For the CDR3, the DNA is TGTGCCAGCAGTTTGGACGTGACGAACACTGAAGCTTTCTTT.

The genes are TRBV12-3 or TRBV12-4 and TRBJ2-5; TRBD1 matches 12 bases. The DNA end is more similar to TRBJ2-7, so the J call may be wrong. This CDR3 comprises 16 residues. The CDR3 DNA sequence: TGTGCCAGCAGTTTGAGGGACAGGGGGCCCTACTACGAGCAGTACTTC. This translates into CASSLRDRGPYYEQYF.

To note about this clonotype: The germline gene is not matched at one end of the junction; a read error may be the cause. The V call is TRBV2, the J call TRBJ2-2, with 11 bases fitting TRBD1. This CDR3 contains 14 residues. Germline lookup yields CDR1 SNHLY and CDR2 FYNNEI. In DNA, the CDR3 is TGTGCCAGCTTTGGGACAGGGGGGACCGGGGAGCTGTCTTTT. It translates to CASFGTGGTGELSF. Combining the CDR3 with reference TRBV2 and TRBJ2-2 gives the whole variable domain EPEVTQTPSHQVTQMGQEVILRCVPISNHLYFYWYRQILGQKVEFLVSFYNNEISEKSEIFDDQFSVERPDGSNFTLKIRSTKLEDSAMYFCASFGTGGTGELSFGEGSRLTVL.

In its sample, this clonotype was seen many times. The chain recombines TRBV4-1 with TRBJ2-5; 7 bases are shared with TRBD2. CDR3 length equals 13 residues. Germline V lookup: CDR1 MGHRA, CDR2 YSYEKL. V lost 9 bases, J lost 2 bases, and 6 bases stayed unmatched. The CDR3 loop is CASGGRVQETQYF. The CDR3 DNA sequence: TGCGCCAGTGGCGGGAGAGTTCAAGAGACCCAGTACTTC.

This clonotype was seen ten or more times. The chain joins TRBV29-1 to TRBJ1-1; D is possibly TRBD1 (5 bases). Per the germline V gene, CDR1 is SQVTM and CDR2 is ANQGSEA. The CDR3 is made up of 16 amino acids. Trimming cost V 3 bases and J 0 bases, with 17 bases left between them. The CDR3 is CSVDGRGGGLNTEAFF. The CDR3 DNA reads TGCAGCGTTGATGGGCGCGGGGGGGGATTGAACACTGAAGCTTTCTTT. The variable domain in full, with the rest retrieved from reference TRBV29-1 and TRBJ1-1, is SAVISQKPSRDICQRGTSLTIQCQVDSQVTMMFWYRQQPGQSLTLIATANQGSEATYESGFVIDKFPISRPNLTFSTLTVSNMSPEDSSIYLCSVDGRGGGLNTEAFFGQGTRLTVV.

V is TRBV25-1 and J is TRBJ2-7; TRBD2 matches at 9 bases. The V and J ends lost 10 bases and 5 bases, in that order; junction bases with no gene match: 6. Germline V gene data show CDR1 as MGHDK and CDR2 as SYGVNS. The CDR3 contains 12 residues. This CDR3 reads CATSLAGNEQYF. Here the CDR3 DNA reads TGTGCCACCTCTCTAGCGGGGAACGAGCAGTACTTC.

This clonotype was counted at least ten times. This rearrangement joins TRBV19 to TRBJ2-2; unclear D gene. The length of the CDR3 is 11 residues. V was clipped by 6 bases and J by 6 bases, with 5 bases between them. Germline CDR1 and CDR2: LNHDA and SQIVND (reference sequence). The CDR3 here is CASRQSGELFF. CDR3 nucleotides: TGTGCCAGTAGGCAGTCCGGGGAGCTGTTTTTT. Filled out from reference TRBV19 and TRBJ2-2, the complete variable domain reads DGGITQSPKYLFRKEGQNVTLSCEQNLNHDAMYWYRQDPGQGLRLIYYSQIVNDFQKGDIAEGYSVSREKKESFPLTVTSAQKNPTAFYLCASRQSGELFFGEGSRLTVL.

This clonotype occurred many times. The CDR3 loop is CATSRDRGKQETQYF. The DNA of the CDR3 is TGTGCCACCAGCAGAGATCGGGGGAAACAAGAGACCCAGTACTTC. This rearrangement joins TRBV15 to TRBJ2-5; weak D call: TRBD2 (6 bases). The V gene lost 0 bases and the J gene lost 2 bases, with 10 bases spanning the gap. Germline CDR1 is LNHNV and CDR2 is YYDKDF (reference sequence). There are 15 residues in the CDR3.